The T cell receptor beta chain described here comes from a study of blood T cell repertoires in COVID-19. Study details: Spain, Italy and the United States supplied samples that represented acute and convalescent COVID-19. PBMCs, B-cell-depleted T cells, or T cells were the source of the cDNA or gDNA that made up the material.

This CDR3 contains 13 residues. CDR1 LGHNA and CDR2 YSLEER come from the germline V gene. Losses at the gene ends were 3 bases for V and 6 bases for J; bases not matched to a gene: 5. Original processing methods: Amplifying reference gene primers gave estimates of nucleated cell counts. Some clones are missing from TCRdb's copy, which holds only in-frame ones; the method was immunoSEQ multiplex PCR. V and J calls and clone size are as listed in that table; D and trimming were resolved from the DNA. This repertoire shows 150,000 to 200,000 clones, roughly 77% found once; its top ten account for 11%. Sequenced material: peripheral blood. This sequence originates from a human donor in a cohort sampled during active COVID-19. The chain links TRBV4-3 to TRBJ2-7, with 7 bases lining up with TRBD1. The CDR3 DNA reads TGCGCCAGCAGCCAGAAGACAGGGAGCGAGCAGTACTTC. Protein product: CASSQKTGSEQYF.